Listed here is a single T cell receptor beta chain. What it recognizes is unknown. This record belongs to a study of cytomegalovirus exposure and HLA in healthy donors. Researchers ran the PCR with 60 Vbeta and 13 Jbeta primers. Libraries were prepared by immunoSEQ multiplex PCR; TCRdb keeps only in-frame clonotypes and omits some of them. Among around 200,000 clones listed, about 70% were seen once. General study results and limits: Researchers counted 180 or so TCR beta chains as cytomegalovirus-associated. The dataset shows that most TCR sequences were rare, while some public TCRs occurred in many donors.

Germline CDR1 and CDR2: LNHNV and YYDKDF (reference sequence). The V end lost 3 bases, the J end lost 1 base, and 10 bases lay between the germline ends. CDR3 size: 15 residues. Sequences were obtained from PBMCs. This chain uses TRBV15 with TRBJ1-5, with no clear D. The clonotype originates from a middle-aged man in good health and CMV-seropositive. CDR3 in amino acids: CATSSKVQSNQPQHF. The CDR3 bases are TGTGCCACCAGCAGTAAAGTTCAGAGCAATCAGCCCCAGCATTTT.